The 22 T cell receptor beta chains given below trace back to one sample, sequenced in a study of memory CD8 T cells in hepatitis C reinfection (dated by TCRdb to 2017 to 2019). The sample's time point label is to be understood as: late/post reinfection, 12 to 24 weeks after detection. Sorted cells were sequenced directly ex vivo, without in vitro expansion prior to TCR sequencing. To prepare the library, the immunoSEQ multiplex PCR assay was applied. TCRdb limited this immuneACCESS table to in-frame rearrangements with V and J called. A share of clones is missing; checked studies link under half to unresolved V genes, and the rest is unexplained. The sample contains about 4,800 clones, 87% of them found a single time. Of the sample, about 26% is held by the ten largest clones. The source material was naive CD8+ T cells sorted from blood. Explained via the paper, the cell subset or site label denotes: total naive CD8+CD45RO- T cells. The receptors were sampled from a man aged 50 to 60 with hepatitis C virus infection.

This chain connects TRBV4-1 to TRBJ2-7, with 10 nucleotides matching TRBD2. J gave up 0 bases and V 1 base, and 3 bases lay outside the gene matches. The CDR3 has 16 residues. In germline, CDR1 is MGHRA, CDR2 YSYEKL. The CDR3 bases are TGCGCCAGCAGCCAAGGACTAGCGGGCCTCTCCTACGAGCAGTACTTC. Amino acid sequence: CASSQGLAGLSYEQYF.

The chain carries TRBV15 and TRBJ2-1, with TRBD1 as a possible D gene (6 bases). Between the trimmed V and J ends, which lost 0 bases and 4 bases, there was a span of 16 bases. CDR1 is LNHNV and CDR2 is YYDKDF in the germline V gene (reference sequence). The length of the CDR3 is 17 residues. CDR3 DNA: TGTGCCACCAGCAGAGATGACACCGGGACAAGTTACAATGAGCAGTTCTTC. Protein: CATSRDDTGTSYNEQFF. Complete variable domain (other parts from reference TRBV15 and TRBJ2-1): DAMVIQNPRYQVTQFGKPVTLSCSQTLNHNVMYWYQQKSSQAPKLLFHYYDKDFNNEADTPDNFQSRRPNTSFCFLDIRSPGLGDTAMYLCATSRDDTGTSYNEQFFGPGTRLTVL.

The chain links TRBV13 to TRBJ2-1; 7 bases line up with TRBD1. Per germline, CDR1 PRHDT and CDR2 FYEKMQ (reference sequence). The CDR3 consists of 12 residues. Germline trimming cut 6 bases from V and 7 bases from J; bases unmatched to any gene: 3. The CDR3 bases are TGTGCCAGCAGATCAGGGGGAAATGAGCAGTTCTTC. This gives the protein CASRSGGNEQFF.

The chain uses TRBV10-3 and TRBJ2-3; D uncertain. V was shortened by 2 bases and J by 4 bases, with 22 bases between the two germline ends. Germline CDR1 reads ENHRY; CDR2 reads SYGVKD. This CDR3 region has 18 residues. Written as DNA, the CDR3 is TGTGCCATCAGTGAGGAGGTGGTGGGTCTACCTTCCCCAGATACGCAGTATTTT. This codes for CAISEEVVGLPSPDTQYF.

This clone was picked up one time. This chain connects TRBV13 to TRBJ2-2; TRBD2 matches at 7 bases. CDR1 and CDR2 (germline): PRHDT, FYEKMQ (reference sequence). V dropped 1 base and J dropped 3; count of bases not matched to a gene: 8. The CDR3 covers 17 residues. The CDR3, as DNA: TGTGCCAGCAGCTTAGTCCGCGGGAGCGGCGACACCGGGGAGCTGTTTTTT. Its translation: CASSLVRGSGDTGELFF.

The genes are TRBV30 and TRBJ2-3; 9 bases are shared with TRBD2. CDR1 and CDR2 from the germline V gene are GTSNPN and SVGIG (reference sequence). V shed 8 bases and J 3 bases; nucleotides not matched to a gene: 6. The CDR3 consists of 13 residues. Here the CDR3 DNA reads TGTGCCCGTAGCGGGAGTGCGACAGATACGCAGTATTTT. It encodes CARSGSATDTQYF.

This chain joins TRBV28 and TRBJ2-1, with D possibly matching TRBD2 (5 bases). Per the germline V gene, CDR1 is MDHEN and CDR2 is SYDVKM. This CDR3 has 16 amino acids. V lost 2 bases to trimming and J lost 0 bases, with 11 bases between them. The CDR3 loop reads CASSLVETSSYNEQFF. CDR3 sequence (DNA): TGTGCCAGCAGTTTAGTTGAAACTAGCTCCTACAATGAGCAGTTCTTC.

This chain uses TRBV20-1 with TRBJ1-2, with 10 positions matching TRBD1. CDR1 is DFQATT and CDR2 is SNEGSKA in the germline V gene (reference sequence). Trimming at V came to 7 bases and at J to 8 bases, leaving 4 bases not matched to a gene. The CDR3 runs 11 residues. The CDR3 protein is CSGQGAWGYTF. The CDR3 DNA sequence: TGCAGTGGACAGGGGGCTTGGGGCTACACCTTC.

This chain uses TRBV11-2 with TRBJ2-7, with 8 bases fitting TRBD2. After removal of 5 bases from V and 0 bases from J, the junction contained 12 bases not matched to a gene. Germline loops: CDR1 SGHAT, CDR2 FQNNGV. The CDR3 loop spans 17 amino acids. CDR3 DNA: TGTGCCAGCAGCATTAGACTTACGGGAGGGAGCTCCTACGAGCAGTACTTC. Protein: CASSIRLTGGSSYEQYF.

In this sample, this clone turned up once. The chain carries TRBV9 and TRBJ2-1, with D tentatively TRBD2 (5 bases). The CDR3 is 13 residues long. The germline CDR1 and CDR2 sequences are SGDLS and YYNGEE. The V and J ends lost 3 bases and 10 bases respectively, with 14 bases between them. The CDR3 DNA is TGTGCCAGCAGCGCTCTGGACTGGAGGGAGCAGTTCTTC. This sequence encodes CASSALDWREQFF.

In this sample, this clone turned up once. The chain employs TRBV29-1 and TRBJ2-1; 9 nucleotides align to TRBD2. The length of the CDR3 is 14 residues. Germline V gene lookup returns CDR1 SQVTM and CDR2 ANQGSEA. With 3 bases clipped from V and 6 bases from J, the junction kept 6 bases outside the gene matches. The CDR3 protein is CSVDGLASVNEQFF. The CDR3 DNA is TGCAGCGTTGACGGACTAGCGTCCGTCAATGAGCAGTTCTTC.

This chain uses TRBV6-5 with TRBJ1-1, with D perhaps TRBD1 (6 bases). Trimming removed 2 bases at V and 2 bases at J, with 12 bases between. CDR3 size: 15 residues. Germline V gene lookup returns CDR1 MNHEY and CDR2 SVGAGI. The DNA of the CDR3 is TGTGCCAGCAGTTACAAAAGGACAGCTAACACTGAAGCTTTCTTT. This gives the protein CASSYKRTANTEAFF.

The chain uses TRBV2 and TRBJ1-1, with 8 bases identical to TRBD1. J lost 0 bases, V lost 10 bases, and 7 bases had no gene match. Germline V gene data show CDR1 as SNHLY and CDR2 as FYNNEI. The CDR3 is made up of 14 amino acids. This chain's CDR3 is CAIPGQDMNTEAFF. The CDR3 DNA sequence: TGTGCCATCCCGGGACAGGACATGAACACTGAAGCTTTCTTT.

The genes are TRBV2 and TRBJ2-3; perhaps TRBD2 as D (5 bases). The CDR3 extends over 15 amino acids. The V end lost 3 bases, the J end lost 6 bases, and 16 bases lay between the germline ends. The germline CDR1 and CDR2 sequences are SNHLY and FYNNEI. The CDR3 loop reads CASSDFQRRGDTQYF. The CDR3 region has the DNA TGTGCCAGCAGTGATTTCCAGCGGAGAGGGGATACGCAGTATTTT. Variable domain in full (rest from reference TRBV2 and TRBJ2-3): EPEVTQTPSHQVTQMGQEVILRCVPISNHLYFYWYRQILGQKVEFLVSFYNNEISEKSEIFDDQFSVERPDGSNFTLKIRSTKLEDSAMYFCASSDFQRRGDTQYFGPGTRLTVL.

This clone is labeled as medium-sized (0.01 to 0.1%). The chain is built from TRBV6-5 and TRBJ2-1; 9 bases are a match to TRBD1. Germline trimming cut 5 bases from V and 7 bases from J; bases unmatched to any gene: 6. In germline, CDR1 is MNHEY, CDR2 SVGAGI. The CDR3 loop spans 14 amino acids. CDR3 residues: CASSPSGTGNEQFF. The DNA for the CDR3 is TGTGCCAGCAGTCCCTCCGGGACAGGGAATGAGCAGTTCTTC.

The chain is built from TRBV7-9 and TRBJ1-2; 8 bases are shared with TRBD1. Germline V gives CDR1 SEHNR, CDR2 FQNEAQ (reference sequence). V was clipped by 0 bases and J by 8 bases; unmatched bases: 8. CDR3 length: 15 residues. The CDR3 reads CASSLANQGAGGYTF. The CDR3 bases are TGTGCCAGCAGCTTAGCAAATCAGGGGGCTGGGGGCTACACCTTC. Looking up the rest from reference TRBV7-9 and TRBJ1-2 gives the full variable domain: DTGVSQNPRHKITKRGQNVTFRCDPISEHNRLYWYRQTLGQGPEFLTYFQNEAQLEKSRLLSDRFSAERPKGSFSTLEIQRTEQGDSAMYLCASSLANQGAGGYTFGSGTRLTVV.

The rearrangement links TRBV4-1 to TRBJ1-2; D is unclear. The CDR3 consists of 13 residues. The V gene lost 2 bases and the J gene lost 6 bases, with 10 bases spanning the gap. Germline V gene lookup returns CDR1 MGHRA and CDR2 YSYEKL. The CDR3 spells CASSQTDGDGYTF. The CDR3 DNA reads TGCGCCAGCAGCCAAACGGACGGGGATGGCTACACCTTC.

The chain recombines TRBV21-1 with TRBJ1-1. TRBV21-1 is assigned pseudogene status. CDR3 length: 17 amino acids. In DNA form, the CDR3 reads TGTGCCAGCAGCAAATCGGTGGGAGTTCGGAACCTCACTGAAGCTTTCTTT. Amino acid sequence: CASSKSVGVRNLTEAFF.

The chain couples TRBV27 to TRBJ1-5, with TRBD1 matching over 7 bases. V was clipped by 3 bases and J by 2 bases; unmatched bases: 7. The CDR3 runs 16 residues. Germline V gives CDR1 MNHEY, CDR2 SMNVEV (reference sequence). The CDR3 nucleotides are TGTGCCAGCAGTTTTTACGGACAGGTTGGCAATCAGCCCCAGCATTTT. Protein sequence: CASSFYGQVGNQPQHF.

The V and J genes are TRBV13 and TRBJ1-1, with D possibly TRBD1 on 5 matching bases. This CDR3 has 13 amino acids. CDR1 PRHDT and CDR2 FYEKMQ come from the germline V gene (reference sequence). V was trimmed by 7 bases and J by 3 bases, leaving 12 bases between them. CDR3 coding DNA: TGTGCCAGCATCTCACAGGAAGACACTGAAGCTTTCTTT. Protein sequence: CASISQEDTEAFF.

V is TRBV6-6 and J is TRBJ2-1, with D tentatively TRBD2 (7 bases). The CDR3 is 16 residues long. CDR1 and CDR2 from the germline V gene are MNHNY and SVGAGI (reference sequence). V was clipped by 6 bases and J by 5 bases, with 20 bases between them. The CDR3 sequence is CASRPLDGGQNNEQFF. In nucleotides, the CDR3 is TGTGCCAGCAGGCCACTAGACGGGGGGCAAAACAATGAGCAGTTCTTC.

This rearrangement joins TRBV11-1 to TRBJ2-1, with 7 nucleotides matching TRBD2. J gave up 8 bases and V 5 bases, and 12 bases lay outside the gene matches. Germline V gene lookup returns CDR1 SGHAT and CDR2 FQDESV (reference sequence). The CDR3 is 15 amino acids. The CDR3 loop reads CASSTKGGSLDEQFF. The CDR3 bases are TGTGCCAGCAGCACCAAAGGCGGGAGTTTAGATGAGCAGTTCTTC.